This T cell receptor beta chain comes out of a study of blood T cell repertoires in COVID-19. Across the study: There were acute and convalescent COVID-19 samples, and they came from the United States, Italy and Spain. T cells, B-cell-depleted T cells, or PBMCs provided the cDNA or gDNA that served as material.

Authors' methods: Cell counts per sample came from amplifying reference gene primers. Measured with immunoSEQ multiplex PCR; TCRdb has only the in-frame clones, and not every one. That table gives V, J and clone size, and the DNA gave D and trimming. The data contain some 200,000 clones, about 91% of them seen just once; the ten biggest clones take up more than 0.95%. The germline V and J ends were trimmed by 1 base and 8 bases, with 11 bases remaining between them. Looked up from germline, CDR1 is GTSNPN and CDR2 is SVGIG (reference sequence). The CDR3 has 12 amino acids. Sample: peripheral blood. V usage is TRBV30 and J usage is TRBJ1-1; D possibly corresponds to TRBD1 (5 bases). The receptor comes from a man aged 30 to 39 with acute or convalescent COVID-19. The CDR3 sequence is CAWSAFDREAFF. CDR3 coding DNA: TGTGCCTGGAGTGCATTCGACAGAGAAGCTTTCTTT.